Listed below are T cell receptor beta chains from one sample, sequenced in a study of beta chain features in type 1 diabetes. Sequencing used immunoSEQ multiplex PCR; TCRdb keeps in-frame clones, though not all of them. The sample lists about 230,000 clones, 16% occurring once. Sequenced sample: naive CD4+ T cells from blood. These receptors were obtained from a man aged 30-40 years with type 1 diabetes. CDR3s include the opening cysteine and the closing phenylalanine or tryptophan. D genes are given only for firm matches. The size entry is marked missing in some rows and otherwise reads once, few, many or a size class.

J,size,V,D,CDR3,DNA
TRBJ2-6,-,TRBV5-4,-,CALGAVASGANVLTF,TGTGCCCTGGGGGCAGTGGCCTCTGGGGCCAACGTCCTGACTTTC
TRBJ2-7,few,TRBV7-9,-,CASSLALAGSYEQYF,TGTGCCAGCAGCTTAGCTCTCGCGGGATCCTACGAGCAGTACTTC
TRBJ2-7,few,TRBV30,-,CAWSGRSYEQYF,TGTGCCTGGAGCGGACGCAGCTACGAGCAGTACTTC
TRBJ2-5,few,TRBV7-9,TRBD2,CASSWGGLAPTKDF,TGTGCCAGCAGCTGGGGTGGACTAGCGCCGACTAAAGACTTC
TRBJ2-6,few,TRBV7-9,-,CASSLAAGRSSGANVLTF,TGTGCCAGCAGCTTAGCAGCTGGTAGGAGCTCTGGGGCCAACGTCCTGACTTTC
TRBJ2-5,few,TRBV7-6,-,CASQPRRIQETQYF,TGTGCCAGCCAACCTAGGAGGATACAAGAGACCCAGTACTTC
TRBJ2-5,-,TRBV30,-,CAGSARPGETQYF,TGTGCCGGGAGTGCACGGCCGGGCGAGACCCAGTACTTC
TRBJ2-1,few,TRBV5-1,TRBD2,CASTPPLAGGSNEQFF,TGCGCCAGCACTCCCCCATTAGCGGGAGGATCCAATGAGCAGTTCTTC
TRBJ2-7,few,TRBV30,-,CAWNNRGTRRYVYEQYF,TGTGCCTGGAACAACCGAGGGACACGGCGATACGTGTACGAGCAGTACTTC
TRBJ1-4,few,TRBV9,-,CASSVAVGREEKLFF,TGTGCCAGCAGCGTAGCTGTAGGGAGGGAGGAAAAACTGTTTTTT
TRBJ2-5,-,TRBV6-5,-,CASSYSRMGETQYF,TGTGCCAGCAGTTACTCGCGAATGGGAGAGACCCAGTACTTC
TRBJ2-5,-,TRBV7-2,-,CASSPPGLQETQYF,TGTGCCAGCAGCCCGCCCGGATTACAAGAGACCCAGTACTTC
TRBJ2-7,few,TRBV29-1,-,CSVELGSSYEQYF,TGCAGCGTTGAATTGGGGAGCTCCTACGAGCAGTACTTC
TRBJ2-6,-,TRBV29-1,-,CSVGDQNSGANVLTF,TGCAGCGTGGGGGATCAGAACTCTGGGGCCAACGTCCTGACTTTC
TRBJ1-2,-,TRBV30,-,CAWSRDYGYTF,TGTGCCTGGAGTCGGGACTATGGCTACACCTTC
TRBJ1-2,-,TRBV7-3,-,CASSPPRGTGGGYTF,TGTGCCAGCAGCCCCCCTCGTGGGACCGGAGGGGGCTACACCTTC
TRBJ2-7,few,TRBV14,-,CASSQEQHPGQYF,TGTGCCAGCAGCCAAGAACAACACCCTGGGCAGTACTTC
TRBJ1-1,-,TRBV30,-,CAWSSDGNTEAFF,TGTGCCTGGAGTTCCGACGGGAACACTGAAGCTTTCTTT
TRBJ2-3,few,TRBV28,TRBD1,CASRGTGKADTQYF,TGTGCCAGCAGGGGGACAGGGAAGGCAGATACGCAGTATTTT
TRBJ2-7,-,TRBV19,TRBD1,CASSIGDRALRYEQYF,TGTGCCAGTAGTATTGGGGACAGGGCCCTTCGGTACGAGCAGTACTTC
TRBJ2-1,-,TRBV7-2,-,CASSLKWEQFF,TGTGCCAGCAGCTTAAAGTGGGAGCAGTTCTTC
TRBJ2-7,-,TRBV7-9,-,CASSYDRSSYEQYF,TGTGCCAGCAGCTACGACAGGTCCTCCTACGAGCAGTACTTC
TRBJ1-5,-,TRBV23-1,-,CASGEPDQPQHF,TGCGCCAGCGGGGAACCAGACCAGCCCCAGCATTTT
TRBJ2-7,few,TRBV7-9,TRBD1,CASSLAPQGSTGQYF,TGTGCCAGCAGCTTAGCGCCACAGGGGTCCACAGGGCAGTACTTC
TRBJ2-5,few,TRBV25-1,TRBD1,CASSEGGTVETQYF,TGTGCCAGCAGTGAGGGTGGGACAGTAGAGACCCAGTACTTC
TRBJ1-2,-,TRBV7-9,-,CASSPTANYGYTF,TGTGCCAGCAGTCCGACAGCTAACTATGGCTACACCTTC
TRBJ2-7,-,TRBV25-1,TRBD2,CASSWGLAYEQYF,TGTGCCAGCTCGTGGGGACTAGCCTACGAGCAGTACTTC
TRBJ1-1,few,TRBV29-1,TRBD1,CSVDIGQGGFPEAFF,TGCAGCGTTGATATAGGACAGGGTGGGTTTCCTGAAGCTTTCTTT
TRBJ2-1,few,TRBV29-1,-,CSCGRDRGFF,TGCAGTTGCGGGAGGGACAGGGGGTTCTTC
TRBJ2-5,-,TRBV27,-,CASSLSWRLETQYF,TGTGCCAGCAGTTTATCGTGGAGGTTAGAGACCCAGTACTTC
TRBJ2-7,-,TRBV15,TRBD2,CATSRDPSGRREQYF,TGTGCCACCAGCAGAGATCCTAGCGGGAGACGCGAGCAGTACTTC
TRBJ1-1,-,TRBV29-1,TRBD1,CSTGGTEAFF,TGCAGCACAGGGGGGACTGAAGCTTTCTTT
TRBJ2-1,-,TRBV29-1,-,CSVFPRGGEQFF,TGCAGCGTCTTTCCTAGGGGTGGCGAGCAGTTCTTC
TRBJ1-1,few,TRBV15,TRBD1,CATSSQGSTEAFF,TGTGCCACCAGCTCACAGGGGTCCACTGAAGCTTTCTTT
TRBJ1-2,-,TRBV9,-,CASSVAGDNYGYTF,TGTGCCAGCAGCGTGGCAGGTGATAACTATGGCTACACCTTC
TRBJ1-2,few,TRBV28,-,CASNTRGSGYGYTF,TGTGCCAGCAACACTCGAGGATCTGGCTATGGCTACACCTTC
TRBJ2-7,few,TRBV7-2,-,CASSASTSFRYEQYF,TGTGCCAGCAGCGCCTCTACTAGTTTCCGCTACGAGCAGTACTTC
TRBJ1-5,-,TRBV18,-,CASSGSNQPQHF,TGTGCCAGCTCGGGGAGCAATCAGCCCCAGCATTTT
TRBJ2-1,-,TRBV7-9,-,CASSSPSVGYNEQFF,TGTGCCAGCAGCTCGCCTAGCGTTGGCTACAATGAGCAGTTCTTC
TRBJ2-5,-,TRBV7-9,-,CASSSDSQRETQYF,TGTGCCAGCAGCTCGGACTCGCAGCGAGAGACCCAGTACTTC
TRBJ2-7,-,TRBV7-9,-,CASSSTFEQYF,TGTGCCAGCAGCTCCACTTTCGAGCAGTACTTC
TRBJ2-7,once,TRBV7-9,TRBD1,CASPAGTGSYEQYF,TGTGCCAGCCCGGCTGGGACAGGGAGTTACGAGCAGTACTTC
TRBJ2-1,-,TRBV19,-,CASSMDSSYNEQFF,TGTGCCAGTAGTATGGATAGCTCCTACAATGAGCAGTTCTTC
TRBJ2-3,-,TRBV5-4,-,CASSLASLSTDTQYF,TGTGCCAGCAGCTTGGCCAGTCTCAGCACAGATACGCAGTATTTT
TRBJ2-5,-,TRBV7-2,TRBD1,CASSQDRAQETQYF,TGTGCCAGCAGCCAGGACAGGGCTCAAGAGACCCAGTACTTC
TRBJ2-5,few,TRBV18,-,CASSPPIWGTETQYF,TGTGCCAGCTCACCACCGATCTGGGGTACGGAGACCCAGTACTTC
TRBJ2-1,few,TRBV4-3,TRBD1,CASSQAPLTGGEQFF,TGCGCCAGCAGCCAAGCCCCTCTTACAGGGGGCGAGCAGTTCTTC
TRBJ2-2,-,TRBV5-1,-,CASSASGAENTGELFF,TGCGCCAGCAGCGCCTCGGGAGCGGAAAACACCGGGGAGCTGTTTTTT
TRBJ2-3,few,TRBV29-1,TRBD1,CSVRQGSYTDTQYF,TGCAGCGTCCGACAGGGCTCCTACACAGATACGCAGTATTTT
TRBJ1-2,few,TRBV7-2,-,CASSSNYGYTF,TGTGCCAGCAGCTCGAACTATGGCTACACCTTC
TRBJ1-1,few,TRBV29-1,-,CSAIRGENTEAFF,TGCAGCGCCATTCGGGGTGAAAACACTGAAGCTTTCTTT
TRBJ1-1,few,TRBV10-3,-,CAISERSKGWQNTEAFF,TGTGCCATCAGTGAGAGGAGTAAGGGTTGGCAGAACACTGAAGCTTTCTTT
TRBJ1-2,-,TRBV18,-,CASSPPPGVNYGYTF,TGTGCCAGCTCACCACCTCCCGGGGTTAACTATGGCTACACCTTC
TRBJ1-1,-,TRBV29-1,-,CSVATDEAFF,TGCAGCGTTGCGACAGATGAAGCTTTCTTT
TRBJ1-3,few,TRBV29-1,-,CSVASHSGNTIYF,TGCAGCGTTGCGTCCCACTCTGGAAACACCATATATTTT
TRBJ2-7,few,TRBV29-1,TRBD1,CRVRDRVLYEQYF,TGCAGGGTTCGGGACAGGGTATTATACGAGCAGTACTTC